The present TCR beta chain was sequenced within a study of T cells in Graves' hyperthyroidism and ophthalmopathy. Study results and limitations: A model of 13 V-J features distinguished ophthalmopathy from stable hyperthyroidism.

Amplification targeted TCR beta CDR3 regions from RNA transcripts. The primer set for the first-round RT-PCR of the TCR CDR3 was HTBI. TCRdb independently ran MiXCR on the multiplex PCR reads; one entry per CDR3 protein. Of 300,000 to 450,000 distinct CDR3 sequences in the sample, around 15% were seen once. Patients with uncontrolled infections, other autoimmune diseases, pregnancy or lactation were excluded. This clonotype has a count of ten or more. What it binds is not known. The CDR3 spans 13 residues. The germline gives CDR1 SGDLS, CDR2 YYNGEE. The V gene lost 1 base and the J gene lost 7 bases, with 9 bases spanning the gap.

What was sequenced was blood. The chain links TRBV9 to TRBJ2-1; no clear D. This TCR derives from a woman aged 25 to 39 with Graves' ophthalmopathy. This chain's CDR3 is CASSVISSNEQFF. The CDR3 bases are TGTGCCAGCAGCGTAATATCCTCTAATGAGCAGTTCTTC.